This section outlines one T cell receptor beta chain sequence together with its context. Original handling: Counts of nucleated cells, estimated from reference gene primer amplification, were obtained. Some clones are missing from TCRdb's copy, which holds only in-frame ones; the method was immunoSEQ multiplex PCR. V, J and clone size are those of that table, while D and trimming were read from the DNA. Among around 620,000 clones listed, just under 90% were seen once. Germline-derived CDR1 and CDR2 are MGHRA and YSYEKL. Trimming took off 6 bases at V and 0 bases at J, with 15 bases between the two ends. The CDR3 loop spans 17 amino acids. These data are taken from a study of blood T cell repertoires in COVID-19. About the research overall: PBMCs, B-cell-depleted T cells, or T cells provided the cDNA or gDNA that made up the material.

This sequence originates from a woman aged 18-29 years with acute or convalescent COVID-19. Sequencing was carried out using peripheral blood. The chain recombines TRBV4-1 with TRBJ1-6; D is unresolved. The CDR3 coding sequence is TGCGCCAGCAGAGAGGGAAGGGCCCGCTCCTATAATTCACCCCTCCACTTT. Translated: CASREGRARSYNSPLHF.